Listed below are T cell receptor beta chains from one sample, sequenced in a study of cytomegalovirus exposure and HLA in healthy donors. The protocol was immunoSEQ multiplex PCR, while the TCRdb copy is restricted to in-frame clones and leaves out a portion. The sample yields 90,000 to 110,000 clones, 80% to 85% seen once. Sequencing used PBMCs. These receptors were taken from a woman under 40 in good health and CMV-seronegative. CDR3s include the opening cysteine and the closing phenylalanine or tryptophan. D genes are given only for firm matches. The size entry is marked missing in some rows and otherwise reads once, few, many or a size class.

CDR3aa: CASSPNGGSQETQYF
CDR3nt: TGTGCCAGCAGCCCGAATGGCGGGAGCCAAGAGACCCAGTACTTC
abundance: -
v_gene: TRBV7-9
j_gene: TRBJ2-5
d_gene: TRBD2

CDR3aa: CASIGPDSDINTEAFF
CDR3nt: TGTGCCAGTATTGGGCCGGACTCTGATATTAACACTGAAGCTTTCTTT
abundance: -
v_gene: TRBV19
j_gene: TRBJ1-1
d_gene: -

CDR3aa: CAWRSGANTGELFF
CDR3nt: TGTGCCTGGAGATCGGGGGCGAACACCGGGGAGCTGTTTTTT
abundance: -
v_gene: TRBV30
j_gene: TRBJ2-2
d_gene: -

CDR3aa: CASRGYGTGGSGELFF
CDR3nt: TGTGCCAGCAGGGGATATGGGACAGGGGGATCGGGGGAGCTGTTTTTT
abundance: -
v_gene: TRBV27
j_gene: TRBJ2-2
d_gene: TRBD1

CDR3aa: CASSDPGQETQYF
CDR3nt: TGTGCCAGCAGTGACCCGGGTCAAGAGACCCAGTACTTC
abundance: -
v_gene: TRBV25-1
j_gene: TRBJ2-5
d_gene: -

CDR3aa: CASSPVSRELFF
CDR3nt: TGTGCCAGCAGCCCGGTCTCGAGGGAGCTGTTTTTT
abundance: -
v_gene: TRBV7-9
j_gene: TRBJ2-2
d_gene: -

CDR3aa: CASSLGLRNTGELFF
CDR3nt: TGTGCCAGCAGCTTGGGGTTGAGGAACACCGGGGAGCTGTTTTTT
abundance: -
v_gene: TRBV5-4
j_gene: TRBJ2-2
d_gene: -

CDR3aa: CASSLTRGTGGGNTIYF
CDR3nt: TGTGCCAGCAGCTTAACCAGAGGGACAGGAGGGGGAAACACCATATATTTT
abundance: -
v_gene: TRBV11-2
j_gene: TRBJ1-3
d_gene: TRBD1

CDR3aa: CASSNRAGGAIEQFF
CDR3nt: TGTGCCAGTAGTAATAGGGCGGGGGGGGCTATTGAGCAGTTCTTC
abundance: -
v_gene: TRBV19
j_gene: TRBJ2-1
d_gene: TRBD2

CDR3aa: CASSLSDSANYGYTF
CDR3nt: TGTGCCAGCTCACTATCGGACAGTGCAAACTATGGCTACACCTTC
abundance: -
v_gene: TRBV18
j_gene: TRBJ1-2
d_gene: -

CDR3aa: CASGDTQGVYEQYF
CDR3nt: TGTGCCAGCGGAGACACCCAAGGGGTATACGAGCAGTACTTC
abundance: few
v_gene: TRBV7-8
j_gene: TRBJ2-7
d_gene: -

CDR3aa: CASSLGTSGRNTGELFF
CDR3nt: TGTGCCAGCAGCTTGGGGACTAGCGGTAGGAACACCGGGGAGCTGTTTTTT
abundance: -
v_gene: TRBV5-5
j_gene: TRBJ2-2
d_gene: TRBD2

CDR3aa: CASRVTSGTNEQFF
CDR3nt: TGCGCCAGCAGGGTTACTAGCGGGACCAATGAGCAGTTCTTC
abundance: -
v_gene: TRBV5-1
j_gene: TRBJ2-1
d_gene: TRBD2

CDR3aa: CASSPRVERATYGYTF
CDR3nt: TGTGCCAGCTCACCACGGGTTGAGCGGGCAACTTATGGCTACACCTTC
abundance: -
v_gene: TRBV18
j_gene: TRBJ1-2
d_gene: -

CDR3aa: CATSRGTGDGYTF
CDR3nt: TGTGCCACCAGCAGAGGGACAGGGGATGGCTACACCTTC
abundance: -
v_gene: TRBV15
j_gene: TRBJ1-2
d_gene: TRBD1

CDR3aa: CSVRGDYEKLFF
CDR3nt: TGCAGCGTGCGGGGAGATTATGAAAAACTGTTTTTT
abundance: -
v_gene: TRBV29-1
j_gene: TRBJ1-4
d_gene: -

CDR3aa: CASSLGEGSYEQYF
CDR3nt: TGTGCCAGCAGCTTAGGGGAGGGATCCTACGAGCAGTACTTC
abundance: -
v_gene: TRBV7-8
j_gene: TRBJ2-7
d_gene: TRBD2

CDR3aa: CASSLLRGGQGGSPLHF
CDR3nt: TGTGCCAGCAGTTTATTGAGGGGAGGGCAGGGTGGATCACCCCTCCACTTT
abundance: -
v_gene: TRBV27
j_gene: TRBJ1-6
d_gene: -

CDR3aa: CASSRQESGNTIYF
CDR3nt: TGTGCCAGCAGCCGACAGGAGTCTGGAAACACCATATATTTT
abundance: -
v_gene: TRBV6-6
j_gene: TRBJ1-3
d_gene: -

CDR3aa: CASSNDRALSSYEQYF
CDR3nt: TGTGCCAGCAGCAATGACAGGGCTCTGAGCTCCTACGAGCAGTACTTC
abundance: -
v_gene: TRBV21-1
j_gene: TRBJ2-7
d_gene: -

CDR3aa: CASSLVRERAFF
CDR3nt: TGTGCCAGCAGCTTGGTTCGAGAGCGGGCTTTCTTT
abundance: -
v_gene: TRBV5-5
j_gene: TRBJ1-1
d_gene: -

CDR3aa: CASSVGWDRVYEQYF
CDR3nt: TGTGCCAGCAGCGTGGGGTGGGACAGGGTCTACGAGCAGTACTTC
abundance: -
v_gene: TRBV9
j_gene: TRBJ2-7
d_gene: TRBD1

CDR3aa: CASSLDAVPGNTIYF
CDR3nt: TGTGCCAGCAGCTTAGATGCAGTCCCTGGAAACACCATATATTTT
abundance: -
v_gene: TRBV7-9
j_gene: TRBJ1-3
d_gene: -

CDR3aa: CASSFLGGGAFF
CDR3nt: TGTGCCAGCAGTTTCTTGGGGGGGGGAGCTTTCTTT
abundance: -
v_gene: TRBV27
j_gene: TRBJ1-1
d_gene: -

CDR3aa: CASSIFGLAGQETQYF
CDR3nt: TGTGCCAGTAGTATTTTTGGACTAGCGGGCCAAGAGACCCAGTACTTC
abundance: -
v_gene: TRBV19
j_gene: TRBJ2-5
d_gene: TRBD2

CDR3aa: CASSSVGVSYGYTF
CDR3nt: TGTGCCAGCAGCTCTGTAGGAGTGAGCTATGGCTACACCTTC
abundance: -
v_gene: TRBV27
j_gene: TRBJ1-2
d_gene: -

CDR3aa: CAISGGVEGGQFF
CDR3nt: TGTGCCATCAGTGGCGGGGTTGAAGGCGGGCAGTTCTTC
abundance: -
v_gene: TRBV10-3
j_gene: TRBJ2-1
d_gene: -

CDR3aa: CASTLSETTGELFF
CDR3nt: TGTGCCAGCACCCTTAGCGAGACCACCGGGGAGCTGTTTTTT
abundance: -
v_gene: TRBV28
j_gene: TRBJ2-2
d_gene: -

CDR3aa: CASSEETSTGYF
CDR3nt: TGTGCCAGCAGCGAGGAGACCTCCACGGGGTATTTT
abundance: -
v_gene: TRBV7-2
j_gene: TRBJ2-3
d_gene: -

CDR3aa: CASSQGSGSAEAFF
CDR3nt: TGTGCCAGCAGCCAAGGGTCGGGTAGCGCTGAAGCTTTCTTT
abundance: -
v_gene: TRBV14
j_gene: TRBJ1-1
d_gene: -

CDR3aa: CASSLLGGSYNEQFF
CDR3nt: TGCGCCAGCAGCTTGCTAGGCGGCTCCTACAATGAGCAGTTCTTC
abundance: -
v_gene: TRBV5-1
j_gene: TRBJ2-1
d_gene: -

CDR3aa: CASSPGEGTEAFF
CDR3nt: TGCGCCAGCAGTCCAGGGGAGGGCACTGAAGCTTTCTTT
abundance: -
v_gene: TRBV5-1
j_gene: TRBJ1-1
d_gene: -

CDR3aa: CASRGGAGSFYEQYF
CDR3nt: TGTGCCAGCAGGGGTGGGGCAGGGTCATTCTACGAGCAGTACTTC
abundance: -
v_gene: TRBV2
j_gene: TRBJ2-7
d_gene: -

CDR3aa: CASSALAGPYNEQFF
CDR3nt: TGTGCCAGCAGCGCTCTAGCGGGGCCCTACAATGAGCAGTTCTTC
abundance: -
v_gene: TRBV9
j_gene: TRBJ2-1
d_gene: TRBD2

CDR3aa: CASSVAGQGGNTIYF
CDR3nt: TGTGCCAGCAGCGTAGCGGGACAGGGTGGAAACACCATATATTTT
abundance: few
v_gene: TRBV9
j_gene: TRBJ1-3
d_gene: TRBD1

CDR3aa: CASVREGGNQPQHF
CDR3nt: TGTGCCAGCGTCAGGGAAGGTGGAAATCAGCCCCAGCATTTT
abundance: few
v_gene: TRBV6-6
j_gene: TRBJ1-5
d_gene: -

CDR3aa: CASRRGTGTFREIPHTQYF
CDR3nt: TGTGCCAGCAGACGCGGGACAGGGACGTTCCGCGAGATCCCCCATACGCAGTATTTT
abundance: -
v_gene: TRBV7-3
j_gene: TRBJ2-3
d_gene: TRBD1

CDR3aa: CASSQVNLVSTDTQYF
CDR3nt: TGCGCCAGCAGCCAAGTTAATCTTGTGAGCACAGATACGCAGTATTTT
abundance: -
v_gene: TRBV4-1
j_gene: TRBJ2-3
d_gene: -

CDR3aa: CASSLGLAGAQETQYF
CDR3nt: TGCGCCAGCAGCTTGGGACTAGCGGGAGCTCAAGAGACCCAGTACTTC
abundance: -
v_gene: TRBV5-1
j_gene: TRBJ2-5
d_gene: TRBD2